These T cell receptor beta chains were read from a single sample in a study of T cell responses to AZD1222 COVID-19 vaccine. TCRdb's table, derived via immunoSEQ multiplex PCR, lists solely in-frame clones and lacks some. Of about 140,000 clones detected, approximately 87% appear once; the ten largest clones hold 1.5% to 2%. The input for sequencing was peripheral blood, taken 28 days after the second AZD1222 dose. Every receptor here comes from an adult who received the AZD1222 COVID-19 vaccine. CDR3s include the opening cysteine and the closing phenylalanine or tryptophan. Each record gives: J gene, V gene, D gene, clone size, CDR3 DNA, CDR3 protein. D genes are given only for firm matches. Only part of the rows carry a size: once, few, many, or a class if the clone is expanded.

TRBJ2-7 TRBV18 TRBD1 - TGTGCCAGCTCTAGGACAGGGGGGCCCTCCGAGCAGTACTTC CASSRTGGPSEQYF
TRBJ1-3 TRBV28 - - TGTGCCAGCAGTCGACAGTCTGGAAACACCATATATTTT CASSRQSGNTIYF
TRBJ2-1 TRBV19 TRBD2 - TGTGCCAGTAGGCCCCGGCGGGGACTATACAATGAGCAGTTCTTC CASRPRRGLYNEQFF
TRBJ2-3 TRBV20-1 TRBD2 - TGCAGTGCTAGTCCACTAGCGGGAGGGGACTCTAGCACAGATACGCAGTATTTT CSASPLAGGDSSTDTQYF
TRBJ1-4 TRBV7-8 - - TGTGCCAGCAGCACGTCAGGGGCGACTAATGAAAAACTGTTTTTT CASSTSGATNEKLFF
TRBJ2-5 TRBV6-2/TRBV6-3 TRBD2 - TGTGCCAGCAGACCTAGCGGGAGATCCCAAGAGACCCAGTACTTC CASRPSGRSQETQYF
TRBJ1-1 TRBV7-3 - few TGTGCCAGCAGCCCGACCGGGGGCGGAGGGGACACTGAAGCTTTCTTT CASSPTGGGGDTEAFF
TRBJ1-4 TRBV5-1 - once TGCGCCAGTAGCGGGATGGGGGATTGGGATGAAAAACTGTTTTTT CASSGMGDWDEKLFF
TRBJ1-1 TRBV6-5 - - TGTGCCAGCAGTTACAGGGGTACAAACACTGAAGCTTTCTTT CASSYRGTNTEAFF
TRBJ2-7 TRBV28 - - TGTGCCAGCAGTTTCATAGCAAATACCTACGAGCAGTACTTC CASSFIANTYEQYF
TRBJ1-4 TRBV13 - - TGTGCCAGCAGCCGGGGGGATCCGAATGAAAAACTGTTTTTT CASSRGDPNEKLFF
TRBJ2-7 TRBV29-1 - - TGCAGCGTTGAAGATCGGGTCCAGACCACCTACGAGCAGTACTTC CSVEDRVQTTYEQYF
TRBJ1-2 TRBV29-1 - few TGCAGCGACAAGGCGGCAGTGAGTCCTAACTATGGCTACACCTTC CSDKAAVSPNYGYTF
TRBJ1-1 TRBV2 - - TGTGCCAGCAGTGAAGGTGGAGTAGTCACTGAAGCTTTCTTT CASSEGGVVTEAFF
TRBJ2-7 TRBV7-3 TRBD2 - TGTGCCAGCAGCTTAGGGCTAGCGGGGAGTGAGCAGTACTTC CASSLGLAGSEQYF
TRBJ2-1 TRBV6-1 TRBD2 - TGTGCCAGCAGTGAAACCCTAGCGGGGGGGAATCCGTTCTTC CASSETLAGGNPFF
TRBJ1-2 TRBV29-1 TRBD1 - TGCAGCGTCGGGACAGGGGCTAACTATGGCTACACCTTC CSVGTGANYGYTF
TRBJ1-5 TRBV9 - - TGTGCCAGCAGCGTAGCAGGGGTGGCAGGGCCCCAGCATTTT CASSVAGVAGPQHF
TRBJ1-3 TRBV5-6 - - TGTGCCAGCAGCCAGGGTCGGAGCTCTGGAAACACCATATATTTT CASSQGRSSGNTIYF
TRBJ2-3 TRBV10-3 - - TGTGCCATCAGTCCGGGACTTACTAGCACAGATACGCAGTATTTT CAISPGLTSTDTQYF